These T cell receptor beta chains were read from a single sample in a study of T cell changes during pregnancy in multiple sclerosis. Profiled with immunoSEQ multiplex PCR; TCRdb holds only in-frame clones, not every one. The sample holds tens of thousands of clones, roughly nine tenths seen once. Material: CD4+ T cells from peripheral blood mononuclear cells, obtained in the third trimester of pregnancy. Source of these receptors: a female donor in good health, enrolled as a control in a pregnancy study. Both conserved end residues are trimmed from each CDR3.

TRBV19 | ASSSDSLTPYNEQF
TRBV18 | ASSPGLGTEAF
TRBV11-3 | ASSPTGAGELF
TRBV7-9 | ASSLGASLYGYT
TRBV27 | ASSLSAGSFRSTEAF
TRBV5-1 | ASSLGQRGYT
TRBV7-9 | ASSRGSGNQPQH
TRBV4-3 | ASSQDPSGGTGIYNEQF
TRBV12-5 | ASALGQANRETQY
TRBV7-2 | ASSRENSGGETDTQY
TRBV2 | ASSRDRSLLYGYT
TRBV19 | ASSGRQGAYEQY
TRBV7-6 | ASSNRGRNEKLF
TRBV9 | ASSTHSGGASETQY
TRBV15 | ATSRDGGAQTDTQY
TRBV30 | AWSVQDRAETQY
TRBV2 | ASSESTSGTGELF
TRBV30 | AWNPDRGHEQY